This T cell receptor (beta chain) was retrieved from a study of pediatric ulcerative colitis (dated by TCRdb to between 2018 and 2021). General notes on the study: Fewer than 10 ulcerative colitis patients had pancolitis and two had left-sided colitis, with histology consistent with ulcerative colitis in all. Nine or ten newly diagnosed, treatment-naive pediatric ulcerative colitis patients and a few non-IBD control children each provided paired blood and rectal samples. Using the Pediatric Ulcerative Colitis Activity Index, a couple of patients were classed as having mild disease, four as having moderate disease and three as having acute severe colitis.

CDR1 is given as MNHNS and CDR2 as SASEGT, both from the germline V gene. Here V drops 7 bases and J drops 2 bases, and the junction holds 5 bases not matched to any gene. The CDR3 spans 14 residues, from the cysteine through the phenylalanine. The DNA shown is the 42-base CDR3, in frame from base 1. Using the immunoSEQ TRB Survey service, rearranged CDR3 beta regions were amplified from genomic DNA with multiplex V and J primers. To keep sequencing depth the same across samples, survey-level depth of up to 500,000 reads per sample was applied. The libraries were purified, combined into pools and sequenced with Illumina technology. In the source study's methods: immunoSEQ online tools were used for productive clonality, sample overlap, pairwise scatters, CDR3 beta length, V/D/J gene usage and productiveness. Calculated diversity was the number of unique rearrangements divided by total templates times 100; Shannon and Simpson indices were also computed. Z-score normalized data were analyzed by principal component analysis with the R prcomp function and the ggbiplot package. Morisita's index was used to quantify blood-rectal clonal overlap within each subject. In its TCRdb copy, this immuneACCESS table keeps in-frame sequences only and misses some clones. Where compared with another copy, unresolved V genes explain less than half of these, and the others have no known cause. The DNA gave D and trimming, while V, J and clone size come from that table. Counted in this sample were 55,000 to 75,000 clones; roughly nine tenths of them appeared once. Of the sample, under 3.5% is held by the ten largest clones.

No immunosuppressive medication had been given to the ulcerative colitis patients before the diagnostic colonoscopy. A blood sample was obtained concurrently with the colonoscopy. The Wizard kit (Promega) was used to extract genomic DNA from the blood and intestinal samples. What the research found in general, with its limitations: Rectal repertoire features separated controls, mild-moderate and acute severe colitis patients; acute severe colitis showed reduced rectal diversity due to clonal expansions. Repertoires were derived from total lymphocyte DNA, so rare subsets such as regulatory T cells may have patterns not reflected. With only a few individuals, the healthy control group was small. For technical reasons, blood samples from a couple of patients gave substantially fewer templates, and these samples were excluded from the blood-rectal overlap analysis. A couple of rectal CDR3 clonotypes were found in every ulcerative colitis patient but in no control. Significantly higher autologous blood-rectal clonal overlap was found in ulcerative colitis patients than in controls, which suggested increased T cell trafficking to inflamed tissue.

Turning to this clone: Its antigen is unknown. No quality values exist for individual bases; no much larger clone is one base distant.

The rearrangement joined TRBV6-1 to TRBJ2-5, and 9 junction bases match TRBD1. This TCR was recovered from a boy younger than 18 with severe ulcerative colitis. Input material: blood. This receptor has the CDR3 CASIKDRGQETQYF. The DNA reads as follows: TGTGCCAGCATCAAGGACAGGGGTCAAGAGACCCAGTACTTC.